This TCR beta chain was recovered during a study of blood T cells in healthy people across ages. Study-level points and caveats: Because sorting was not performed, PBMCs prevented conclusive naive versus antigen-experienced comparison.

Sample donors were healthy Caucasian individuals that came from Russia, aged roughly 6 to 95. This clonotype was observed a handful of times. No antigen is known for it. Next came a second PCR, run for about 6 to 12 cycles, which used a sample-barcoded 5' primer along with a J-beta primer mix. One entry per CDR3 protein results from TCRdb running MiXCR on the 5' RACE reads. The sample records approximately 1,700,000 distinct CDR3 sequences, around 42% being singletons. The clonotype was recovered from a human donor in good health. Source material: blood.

The CDR3 sequence is CSAYAGAQETQYF. CDR3 coding DNA: TGCAGTGCTTATGCAGGAGCACAAGAGACCCAGTACTTC. The genes are TRBV20-1 and TRBJ2-5, with unresolved D. CDR1 is DFQATT and CDR2 is SNEGSKA in the germline V gene (reference sequence). The CDR3 consists of 13 residues. The V gene lost 5 bases and the J gene lost 2 bases, with 12 bases spanning the gap.